The 20 T cell receptor beta chains below come from one sample, sequenced in a study of spatial heterogeneity in lung cancer. The sample's time point: sample taken at primary tumor resection. The input material, whole RNA from tumor, nontumor lung or frozen PBMC, was sequenced unsorted. TCRdb analysed the 5' RACE reads with MiXCR anew, one entry per CDR3 protein. Among just under 1,500 distinct CDR3 sequences listed, around 8% were seen once. This specimen was normal lung tissue next to the tumor, taken at surgery. These TCRs come from a female donor with early-stage non-small cell lung cancer.

This clonotype is judged medium-sized (0.01 to 0.1%). This beta chain is an off-target read within a library intended for alpha chains, so its frequency means little. This chain uses TRBV12-5 with TRBJ2-5; D unclear. Trimming left V 4 bases short and J 3 bases short, with 12 bases between. In germline, CDR1 is LGHNT, CDR2 FRNRAP. The CDR3 totals 14 residues. The CDR3 DNA reads TGTGCTAGTGGTTACTCCCTTGGGGAAGAGACCCAGTACTTC. Translating gives CASGYSLGEETQYF. The full variable domain, with the rest looked up from reference TRBV12-5 and TRBJ2-5, is DARVTQTPRHKVTEMGQEVTMRCQPILGHNTVFWYRQTMMQGLELLAYFRNRAPLDDSGMPKDRFSAEMPDATLATLKIQPSEPRDSAVYFCASGYSLGEETQYFGPGTRLLVL.

This clonotype is termed large (0.1 to 1%). In a library made to pick up alpha chains, this beta chain is a stray read with a size that means little. CDR3 sequence: CASSPGPAGTASGYTF. CDR3 bases: TGTGCCAGCAGCCCGGGACCCGCCGGTACGGCGAGTGGCTACACCTTC. V gene TRBV7-9 combines with J gene TRBJ1-2; possibly TRBD1 for D (5 bases). This CDR3 spans 16 amino acids. The V end was cut by 5 bases, the J end by 7 bases, with 23 bases between. CDR1 and CDR2 (germline): SEHNR, FQNEAQ (reference sequence).

This clonotype rates as medium-sized. The library was built for alpha chains, so this beta chain is an off-target read and its size means little. The genes are TRBV4-1 and TRBJ1-2, with D tentatively TRBD1 (5 bases). The V and J ends lost 0 bases and 4 bases respectively, with 9 bases between them. The CDR3 spans 14 residues. Germline-derived CDR1 and CDR2 are MGHRA and YSYEKL. The CDR3 here is CASSQDVGVYGYTF. The DNA of the CDR3 is TGCGCCAGCAGCCAAGATGTGGGGGTCTATGGCTACACCTTC.

Judged by abundance, this clonotype is medium-sized. This beta chain is a stray read from a library made for alpha chains; its abundance is not meaningful. This sequence joins TRBV5-1 and TRBJ2-7; the D gene could be TRBD1 or TRBD2 (6 bases each). Germline V gene lookup returns CDR1 SGHRS and CDR2 YFSETQ. The CDR3 totals 18 residues. The V end was cut by 4 bases, the J end by 2 bases, with 25 bases between. Here the CDR3 DNA reads TGCGCCAGCAGCAGGGGGGAAGCGGCCACGACTTCTCCCTACGAGCAGTACTTC. Its protein is CASSRGEAATTSPYEQYF.

By proportion, this clonotype is medium-sized (0.01 to 0.1%). Since the library was made to target alpha chains, this beta chain is a stray read and its abundance is not meaningful. V usage is TRBV5-1 and J usage is TRBJ1-2; 8 nucleotides match TRBD1. The CDR3 loop spans 16 amino acids. Per the germline V gene, CDR1 is SGHRS and CDR2 is YFSETQ. The V and J ends lost 3 bases and 7 bases, in that order; junction bases with no gene match: 14. The CDR3 DNA sequence: TGCGCCAGCAGCTCCCGGGGCCAGGGGGCAATAGGTGGCTACACCTTC. Amino acids: CASSSRGQGAIGGYTF.

The sample holds many counts of this clonotype. For a library built for alpha chains, this beta chain is a stray read; little rests on its size. The V call is TRBV4-2, the J call TRBJ2-5, with TRBD2 matching 8 bases. CDR3 length: 16 residues. Germline V CDR1 and CDR2: LGHNA, YNFKEQ. Trimming cost V 1 base and J 1 base; bases outside gene matches: 5. This CDR3 is CASSQGRGGTQETQYF. Here the CDR3 DNA reads TGTGCCAGCAGCCAAGGCCGGGGGGGGACCCAAGAGACCCAGTACTTC.

With respect to this clonotype: This beta chain was picked up by a library intended for alpha chains and is off target, so its count carries little meaning. This chain joins TRBV7-2 and TRBJ1-3; no clear D. This CDR3 has 14 amino acids. V lost 6 bases and J 0 bases, leaving 9 bases between the germline ends. The germline CDR1 and CDR2 sequences are SGHTA and FQGNSA. CDR3 protein: CASRSPSSGNTIYF. In DNA form, the CDR3 reads TGTGCCAGCAGATCCCCGAGCTCTGGAAACACCATATATTTT.

In this sample, this clonotype is medium-sized. This beta chain turned up in a library designed for alpha chains; as an off-target read, its abundance says little. V and J are TRBV7-9 and TRBJ2-1, with D perhaps TRBD1 or TRBD2 (5 bases each). The germline V gene has CDR1 SEHNR and CDR2 FQNEAQ (reference sequence). The V end lost 10 bases, the J end lost 4 bases, and 17 bases lay between the germline ends. CDR3 length: 14 residues. DNA of the CDR3: TGTGCCACCTTATATTGGGACCGATACAATGAGCAGTTCTTC. The encoded protein is CATLYWDRYNEQFF.

This clonotype was seen ten or more times. The library was built for alpha chains, so this beta chain is an off-target read and its size means little. J is TRBJ1-1 and V is TRBV28; D not certain. This CDR3 contains 14 residues. The germline V gene encodes CDR1 MDHEN and CDR2 SYDVKM. V lost 2 bases, J lost 5 bases, and 12 bases lay in between. CDR3 protein: CASSLPIRGTEAFF. The CDR3 nucleotides read TGTGCCAGCAGTTTACCGATCCGAGGGACTGAAGCTTTCTTT. The full variable domain, with the rest looked up from reference TRBV28 and TRBJ1-1, is DVKVTQSSRYLVKRTGEKVFLECVQDMDHENMFWYRQDPGLGLRLIYFSYDVKMKEKGDIPEGYSVSREKKERFSLILESASTNQTSMYLCASSLPIRGTEAFFGQGTRLTVV.

This clonotype is labeled medium-sized (0.01 to 0.1%). With the library built for alpha chains, this beta chain is off target and its frequency is not meaningful. The V gene is TRBV7-9, the J gene TRBJ2-3; 8 nucleotides align to TRBD2. The CDR3 consists of 17 residues. Germline assignment: CDR1 SEHNR and CDR2 FQNEAQ (reference sequence). V was clipped by 5 bases and J by 0 bases; unmatched bases: 10. CDR3 DNA sequence: TGTGCCAGCAGCCCCATGGGAAGCGGGAGTAGCACAGATACGCAGTATTTT. This codes for CASSPMGSGSSTDTQYF. Full variable domain (remainder filled in from reference TRBV7-9 and TRBJ2-3): DTGVSQNPRHKITKRGQNVTFRCDPISEHNRLYWYRQTLGQGPEFLTYFQNEAQLEKSRLLSDRFSAERPKGSFSTLEIQRTEQGDSAMYLCASSPMGSGSSTDTQYFGPGTRLTVL.

This clonotype ranks as medium-sized (0.01 to 0.1%). This beta chain represents an off-target read in a library built for alpha chains; its size is of limited meaning. This rearrangement joins TRBV5-1 to TRBJ2-5; D is possibly TRBD1 (5 bases). This CDR3 comprises 13 residues. V lost 7 bases and J 5 bases, leaving 15 bases between the germline ends. Germline CDR1 is SGHRS and CDR2 is YFSETQ. CDR3 sequence reads: CASSPGPGETQYF. Written as DNA, the CDR3 is TGCGCCAGCTCCCCGGGCCCAGGGGAGACCCAGTACTTC.

This clonotype is large within its sample. This beta chain turned up in a library designed for alpha chains; as an off-target read, its abundance says little. The chain carries TRBV5-1 and TRBJ1-4, with 7 bases aligning to TRBD1. The CDR3 has 14 amino acids. V was clipped by 2 bases and J by 7 bases; unmatched bases: 5. CDR1 SGHRS and CDR2 YFSETQ come from the germline V gene. In DNA, the CDR3 is TGCGCCAGCAGCTTCCAGGGGGACGGTGAAAAACTGTTTTTT. Amino acid sequence: CASSFQGDGEKLFF. Supplemented by reference TRBV5-1 and TRBJ1-4, the full variable domain reads KAGVTQTPRYLIKTRGQQVTLSCSPISGHRSVSWYQQTPGQGLQFLFEYFSETQRNKGNFPGRFSGRQFSNSRSEMNVSTLELGDSALYLCASSFQGDGEKLFFGSGTQLSVL.

This clonotype is large within its sample. This beta chain turned up in a library designed for alpha chains; as an off-target read, its abundance says little. The genes are TRBV5-6 and TRBJ1-1; tentatively, D is TRBD1 (5 bases). The CDR3 sequence is 15 residues long. The V gene's germline CDR1 is SGHDT and CDR2 YYEEEE. Trimming left V 0 bases short and J 0 bases short, with 9 bases between. As DNA, the CDR3 is TGTGCCAGCAGCTTGGAAGGGGTTTTGAACACTGAAGCTTTCTTT. As protein: CASSLEGVLNTEAFF.

This clonotype is medium-sized in the sample. Little can be read into the size of this beta chain, an off-target read in a library designed for alpha chains. This rearrangement joins TRBV28 to TRBJ2-3; D may be TRBD1 (7 bases). The CDR3 is 16 residues long. Trimming took off 6 bases at V and 0 bases at J, with 16 bases between the two ends. Per germline, CDR1 MDHEN and CDR2 SYDVKM. CDR3 protein: CASSRGVRASTDTQYF. The CDR3, as DNA: TGTGCCAGCAGCAGGGGGGTTAGGGCCAGCACAGATACGCAGTATTTT.

This clonotype is classed as medium-sized. Being off target in a library aimed at alpha chains, this beta chain has a size of little meaning. The chain couples TRBV7-2 to TRBJ2-1, with 12 bases lining up with TRBD2. The trim removed 1 base at V and 7 bases at J, leaving 11 bases unmatched. The germline gives CDR1 SGHTA, CDR2 FQGNSA. This CDR3 has 18 residues. The CDR3 here is CASSLVWTSGEFRNEQFF. The DNA for the CDR3 is TGTGCCAGCAGCTTAGTTTGGACTAGCGGGGAGTTCCGAAATGAGCAGTTCTTC.

This clonotype was detected many times. The size of this beta chain means little, since it is a stray read in a library made for alpha chains. V is TRBV7-2 and J is TRBJ1-5, with 9 bases that match TRBD1. With 1 base clipped from V and 7 bases from J, the junction kept 5 bases outside the gene matches. This CDR3 comprises 15 residues. The germline V gene encodes CDR1 SGHTA and CDR2 FQGNSA. The CDR3 reads CASSLGGTGNQPQHF. In DNA form, the CDR3 reads TGTGCCAGCAGCTTAGGGGGGACAGGGAACCAGCCCCAGCATTTT.

By sample fraction, this clonotype is large. With the library built for alpha chains, this beta chain is off target and its frequency is not meaningful. The chain combines TRBV20-1 with TRBJ2-7, with D possibly TRBD1 on 5 matching bases. V was pared by 5 bases and J by 7 bases, with 15 bases between. The germline CDR1 and CDR2 sequences are DFQATT and SNEGSKA (reference sequence). The CDR3 extends over 12 amino acids. CDR3 sequence (DNA): TGCAGTGCTCTAGGGGAATTACGAGAGCAGTACTTC. Protein sequence: CSALGELREQYF.

By share, this clonotype ranks as large. This beta chain came through as a stray read in a library set up for alpha chains, and its size says little. The chain couples TRBV12-3 or TRBV12-4 to TRBJ2-7; 8 nucleotides match TRBD1. CDR3 length: 15 amino acids. V trimming: 5 bases; J trimming: 0 bases; junction bases outside the gene matches: 6. The CDR3 here is CASSPPGGRSYEQYF. In DNA form, the CDR3 reads TGTGCCAGCAGTCCCCCAGGGGGCCGCTCCTACGAGCAGTACTTC.

This clonotype is medium-sized (0.01 to 0.1%). As an off-target read in a library built for alpha chains, this beta chain has a frequency of little significance. The chain has TRBV7-6 and TRBJ2-5, with 7 bases fitting TRBD1. The CDR3 is made up of 13 amino acids. Per germline, CDR1 SGHVS and CDR2 FNYEAQ. Trimming cost V 5 bases and J 5 bases; bases outside gene matches: 5. CDR3 bases: TGTGCCAGCAGCCCCCTAGGGGGCGAGACCCAGTACTTC. It is translated as CASSPLGGETQYF.

This clonotype was counted between two and nine times. As an off-target read in a library built for alpha chains, this beta chain has a frequency of little significance. The V call is TRBV9, the J call TRBJ2-3; 11 bases are a match to TRBD1. The length of the CDR3 is 15 residues. V gave up 4 bases and J gave up 6 bases; unmatched junction bases: 7. Germline V gives CDR1 SGDLS, CDR2 YYNGEE. In DNA, the CDR3 is TGTGCCAGCAGCTTCCGGGACAGGGGGAGGGATACGCAGTATTTT. It codes for CASSFRDRGRDTQYF.